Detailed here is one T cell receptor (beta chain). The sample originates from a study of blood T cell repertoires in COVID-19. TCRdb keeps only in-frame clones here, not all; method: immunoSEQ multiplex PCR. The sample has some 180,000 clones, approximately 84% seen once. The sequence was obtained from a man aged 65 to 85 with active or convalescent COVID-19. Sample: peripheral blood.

CDR3 nucleotide sequence: TGTGCCAGCAGCTACGTCGACGGCAGGGGCCGTGATACGCAGTATTTT. Its translation is CASSYVDGRGRDTQYF. J is TRBJ2-3 and V is TRBV5-4; TRBD1 is a possible D gene (6 bases). The CDR3 is made up of 16 amino acids. V lost 3 bases to trimming and J lost 6 bases, with 20 bases between them. The germline CDR1 and CDR2 sequences are SGHNT and YYREEE (reference sequence).